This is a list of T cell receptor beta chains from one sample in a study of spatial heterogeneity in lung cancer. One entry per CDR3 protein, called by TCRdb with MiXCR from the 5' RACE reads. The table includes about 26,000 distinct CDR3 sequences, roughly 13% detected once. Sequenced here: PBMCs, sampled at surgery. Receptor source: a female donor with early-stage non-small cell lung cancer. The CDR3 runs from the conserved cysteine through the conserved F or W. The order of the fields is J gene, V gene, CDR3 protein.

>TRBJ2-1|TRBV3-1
CASRETSGGFMRNEQFF
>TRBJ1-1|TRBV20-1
CSARDWQGHTEAFF
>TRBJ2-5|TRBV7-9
CASSSTSGRTQETQYF
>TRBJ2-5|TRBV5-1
CASSPLYGLAQETQYF
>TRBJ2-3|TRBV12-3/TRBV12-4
CASILGGTGPFYF
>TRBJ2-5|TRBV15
CATSRDGAGGLEETQYF
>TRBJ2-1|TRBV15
CATSRESLAEFYNEQFF
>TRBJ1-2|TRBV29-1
CSVGERGFSYGYTF
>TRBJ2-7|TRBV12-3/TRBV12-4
CASRLSGATYEQYF
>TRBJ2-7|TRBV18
CASSTRQGSYEQYF
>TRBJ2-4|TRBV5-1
CASSLTLANAGNIQYF
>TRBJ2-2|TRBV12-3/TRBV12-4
CASSLALMGTGSGGEPFF
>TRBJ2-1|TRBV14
CASSQRVGEQFF
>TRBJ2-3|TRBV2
CAGDRGRTDTQYF
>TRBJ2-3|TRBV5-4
CASSPRLGTDTQYF
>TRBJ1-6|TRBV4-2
CASSQEQGLNSPLHF
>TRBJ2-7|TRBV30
CAWSGTGGYEQYF
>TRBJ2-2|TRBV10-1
CASSGTSGTGELFF
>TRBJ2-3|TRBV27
CASSLTGLATDTQYF
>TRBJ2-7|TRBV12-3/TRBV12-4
CASRKGDGTYEQYF
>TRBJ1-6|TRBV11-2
CASSLLIANNSPLHF
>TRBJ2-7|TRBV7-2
CASSLTGPSYEQYF
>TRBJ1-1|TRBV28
CASSFNEDPNTEAFF
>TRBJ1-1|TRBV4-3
CASSQDLRESAFF
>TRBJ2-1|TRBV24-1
CATSDLGLTGDYNEQFF
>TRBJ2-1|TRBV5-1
CASSLGTSGVSYNEQFF
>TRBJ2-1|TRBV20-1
CSAHSGGPNYVEQFF
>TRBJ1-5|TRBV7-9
CASSFSNQPQHF
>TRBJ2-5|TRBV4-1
CASSQKTSGRAETDF
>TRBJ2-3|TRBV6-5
CASSSRTDTQYF
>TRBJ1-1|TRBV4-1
CASRGTANTEAFF
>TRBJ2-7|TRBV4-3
CASSQDRDSYEQYF
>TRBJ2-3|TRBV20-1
CSASWGRADTQYF
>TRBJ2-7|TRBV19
CASSPLGSRAESYEQYF
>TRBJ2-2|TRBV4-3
CASSLGGLNTGELFF
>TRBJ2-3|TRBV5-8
CASSLVTGAFPGTDTQYF
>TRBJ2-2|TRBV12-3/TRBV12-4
CATSGSGGPNTGELFF